Given below is one T cell receptor (beta chain) in context. The target antigen is unknown. This sequence may be a read error, since a much larger clone differs from it by one base. Diagnoses were made from clinical symptoms, serum measures (thyroxine and TRAb), thyroid ultrasound and orbital computed tomography. CDR1 is PRHDT and CDR2 is FYEKMQ in the germline V gene (reference sequence). V dropped 2 bases and J dropped 6 bases, with 7 bases sitting between them. This CDR3 is built from 13 residues. This entry belongs to a study of T cells in Graves' hyperthyroidism and ophthalmopathy. TCR beta CDR3 regions were amplified from RNA. First-round RT-PCR targeting the TCR CDR3 was performed with the HTBI primer set. MiXCR, applied by TCRdb to the multiplex PCR reads, yields one record per CDR3 protein. The sample records 750,000 to 950,000 distinct CDR3 sequences, 38% being singletons. Findings and caveats of the study: A model of 13 V-J pairs discriminated ophthalmopathy from stable hyperthyroidism.

Material: blood. This chain joins TRBV13 and TRBJ2-2, with no clear D. This clonotype was obtained from a man aged 18 to 30 with Graves' hyperthyroidism. CDR3 residues: CASSLSHAGELFF. The CDR3 DNA reads TGTGCCAGCAGCTTAAGCCACGCCGGGGAGCTGTTTTTT.